This TCR beta chain appears in the sequencing data of a study of cytomegalovirus exposure and HLA in healthy donors. There are 14 residues in the CDR3. CDR1 is SQVTM, CDR2 ANQGSEA, per germline. Trimming removed 6 bases at V and 7 bases at J, with 18 bases between. In the case of this clone: The antigen remains unidentified.

Findings of the study overall: The study flagged some 170 TCR beta chains as cytomegalovirus-associated.

PCR involved 60 Vbeta and 13 Jbeta primers. The data were produced by immunoSEQ multiplex PCR, yet TCRdb's version contains in-frame clones alone and is incomplete. This repertoire includes about 55,000 clones. The chain recombines TRBV29-1 with TRBJ1-4; D possibly corresponds to TRBD1 (6 bases). Sequenced: PBMCs. The clonotype originates from a man between 50 and 59 years old in good health and CMV-seropositive. The CDR3 nucleotides are TGCAGCGTCGCCAGGGGAGGGGCTGGTGAAAAACTGTTTTTT. Amino acids: CSVARGGAGEKLFF.